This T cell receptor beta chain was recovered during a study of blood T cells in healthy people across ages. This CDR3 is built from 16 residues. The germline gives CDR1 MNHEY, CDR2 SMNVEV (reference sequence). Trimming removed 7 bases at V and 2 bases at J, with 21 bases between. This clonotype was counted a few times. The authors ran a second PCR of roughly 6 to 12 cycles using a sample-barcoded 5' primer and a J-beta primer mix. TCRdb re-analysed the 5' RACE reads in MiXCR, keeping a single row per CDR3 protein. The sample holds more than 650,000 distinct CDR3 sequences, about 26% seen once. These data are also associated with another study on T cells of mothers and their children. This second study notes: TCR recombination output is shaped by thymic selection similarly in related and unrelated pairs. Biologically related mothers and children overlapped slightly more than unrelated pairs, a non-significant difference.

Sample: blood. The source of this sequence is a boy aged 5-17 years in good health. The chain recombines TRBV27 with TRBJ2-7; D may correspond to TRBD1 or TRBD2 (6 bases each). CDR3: CASTVVGEEGAYEQYF. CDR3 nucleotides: TGTGCCAGCACCGTCGTAGGAGAGGAGGGGGCCTACGAGCAGTACTTC.